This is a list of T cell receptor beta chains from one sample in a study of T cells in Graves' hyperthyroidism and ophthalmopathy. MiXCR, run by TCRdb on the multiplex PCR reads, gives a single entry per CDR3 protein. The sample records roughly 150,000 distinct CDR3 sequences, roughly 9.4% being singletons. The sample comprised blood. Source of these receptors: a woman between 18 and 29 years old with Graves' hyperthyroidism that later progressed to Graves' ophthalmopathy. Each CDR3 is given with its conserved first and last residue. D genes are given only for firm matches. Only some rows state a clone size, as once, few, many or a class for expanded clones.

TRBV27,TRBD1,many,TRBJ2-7,TGTGCCAGCAGTACGAGGGACAGGGGGAGCGAGCAGTACTTC,CASSTRDRGSEQYF
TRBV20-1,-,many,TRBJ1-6,TGCAGTGCTAGCGCGGCTTTGGGGAATTCACCCCTCCACTTT,CSASAALGNSPLHF
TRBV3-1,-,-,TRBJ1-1,TGTGCCAGCAGCCAAGAACCCGGAAATGAAGCTTTCTTT,CASSQEPGNEAFF
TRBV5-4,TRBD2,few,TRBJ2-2,TGTGCCAGCAGCTTACTAGCGGGACTCGGCGGGGAGCTGTTTTTT,CASSLLAGLGGELFF
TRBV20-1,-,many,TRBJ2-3,TGCAGTGCTAGAGATCTCGGCAGGGTGACAGATACGCAGTATTTT,CSARDLGRVTDTQYF
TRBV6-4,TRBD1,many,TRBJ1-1,TGTGCCAGCAGTGCCGGGACAGGGGGCACTGAAGCTTTCTTT,CASSAGTGGTEAFF
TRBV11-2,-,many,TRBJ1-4,TGTGCCAGCAGCTTAACTTCGGTTGGTGAAAAACTGTTTTTT,CASSLTSVGEKLFF
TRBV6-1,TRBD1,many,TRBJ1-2,TGTGCCAGCAGTAGGGACAGGGACAACTATGGCTACACCTTC,CASSRDRDNYGYTF
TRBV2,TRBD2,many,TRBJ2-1,TGTGCCAGCAGTGAAGCGGCGGGGGGACTTGCTCCTAGCTCCTACAATGAGCAGTTCTTC,CASSEAAGGLAPSSYNEQFF
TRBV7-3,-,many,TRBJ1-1,TGTGCCAGCAGCCGGGACTCGGACACTGAAGCTTTCTTT,CASSRDSDTEAFF
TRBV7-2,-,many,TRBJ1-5,TGTGCCAGCAGCCCTGTGGGAGGGGTCGGTCAGCCCCAGCATTTT,CASSPVGGVGQPQHF
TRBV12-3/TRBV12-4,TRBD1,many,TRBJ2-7,TGTGCCAGCAGCCGGGACAGGGCCTACGAGCAGTACTTC,CASSRDRAYEQYF
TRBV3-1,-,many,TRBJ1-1,TGTGCCAGCAGCCAAGTCCAGGGAAGCACTGAAGCTTTCTTT,CASSQVQGSTEAFF
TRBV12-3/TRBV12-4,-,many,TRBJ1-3,TGTGCCAGCAGTTTGGCGGGGGGGACTGGAAACACCATATATTTT,CASSLAGGTGNTIYF
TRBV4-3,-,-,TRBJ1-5,TGCGCCAGCAGCCAACTACTAACACAATTGCTCCCCAATCAGCCCCAGCATTTT,CASSQLLTQLLPNQPQHF
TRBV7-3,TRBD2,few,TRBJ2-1,TGTGCCAGCAGCTTAGTCGGGACTAGCGGGATCAATGAGCAGTTCTTC,CASSLVGTSGINEQFF
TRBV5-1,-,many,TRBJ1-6,TGCGCCAGCAGCCCGGACAGATATAATTCACCCCTCCACTTT,CASSPDRYNSPLHF
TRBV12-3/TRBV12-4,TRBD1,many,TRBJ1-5,TGTGCCAGCAGTTTACTTGGGACAGGGGAGCCCCAGCATTTT,CASSLLGTGEPQHF
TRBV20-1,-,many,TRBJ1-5,TGCAGTGCAAAGAGGGGGGAAGGCCGGAATCAGCCCCAGCATTTT,CSAKRGEGRNQPQHF
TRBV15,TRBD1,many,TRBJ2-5,TGTGCCACCAGCAAGGGCCCGGGACAGGAAGAGACCCAGTACTTC,CATSKGPGQEETQYF
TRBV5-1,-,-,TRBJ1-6,TGCGCCAGCAGCTTGGCGGGGGGCCGGTATAGTTCATCCCTCCACTTT,CASSLAGGRYSSSLHF
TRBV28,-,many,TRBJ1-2,TGTGCCAGCCACTCCAGCCGGCCTGATGGCTACACCTTC,CASHSSRPDGYTF